The 29 T cell receptor beta chains below were found in one sample sequenced in a study of cytomegalovirus exposure and HLA in healthy donors. Primers included in the PCR were 60 Vbeta and 13 Jbeta primers. Clones were read by immunoSEQ multiplex PCR, and TCRdb kept only the in-frame ones, dropping some. The sample lists around 180,000 clones; 75% to 90% were seen once. The material sequenced was PBMCs. The receptors come from a man under 40 in good health and CMV-seropositive.

This clone appeared once. This chain connects TRBV5-4 to TRBJ1-1; D might be TRBD1 (6 bases). Looked up from germline, CDR1 is SGHNT and CDR2 is YYREEE (reference sequence). Trimming stripped 4 bases from V and 1 base from J, with 14 bases between. This CDR3 contains 15 residues. DNA of the CDR3: TGTGCCAGCAGCCTCGGGGGGCCGGCGAACACTGAAGCTTTCTTT. Translation gives CASSLGGPANTEAFF.

This clone came up a few times. V gene TRBV11-2 combines with J gene TRBJ2-3; tentatively, D is TRBD2 (6 bases). The length of the CDR3 is 20 residues. Germline V gene sequence: CDR1 SGHAT, CDR2 FQNNGV. Between the trimmed V and J ends, which lost 0 bases and 2 bases, there was a span of 24 bases. The CDR3 DNA reads as TGTGCCAGCAGCTTAGAATCGATGGAGGGCTGGCGGCTGAACACAGATACGCAGTATTTT. Translation gives CASSLESMEGWRLNTDTQYF.

V is TRBV25-1 and J is TRBJ2-1; 8 nucleotides align to TRBD2. The ends lost 4 bases at V and 5 bases at J; junction bases unmatched: 10. The CDR3 contains 16 residues. Germline CDR1 and CDR2: MGHDK and SYGVNS. Written as DNA, the CDR3 is TGTGCCAGCAGTGGGGGGGGGACTAGGCTTAACAATGAGCAGTTCTTC. This codes for CASSGGGTRLNNEQFF.

The chain joins TRBV6-5 to TRBJ2-2; TRBD1 matches 9 bases. The CDR3 extends over 15 amino acids. The V gene end was trimmed by 6 bases and the J gene end by 6 bases; junction bases not matched to a gene: 8. Germline V gene lookup returns CDR1 MNHEY and CDR2 SVGAGI. Here the CDR3 reads CASRKGDRDAGELFF. The DNA of the CDR3 is TGTGCCAGCAGGAAGGGGGACAGGGATGCCGGGGAGCTGTTTTTT.

The V gene is TRBV5-4, the J gene TRBJ2-1; D is perhaps TRBD1 (6 bases). From germline, CDR1 is SGHNT and CDR2 YYREEE (reference sequence). This CDR3 has 13 amino acids. Between the trimmed V and J ends, which lost 1 base and 6 bases, there was a span of 8 bases. The CDR3 bases are TGTGCCAGCAGCTTGTGGACAGCCAATGAGCAGTTCTTC. Protein sequence: CASSLWTANEQFF.

The V and J genes are TRBV10-1 and TRBJ1-1; a possible D gene is TRBD1 (5 bases). V was trimmed by 2 bases and J by 3 bases, leaving 10 bases between them. Germline CDR1 is WNHNN and CDR2 is SYGVQD (reference sequence). The CDR3 spans 14 residues. Here the CDR3 reads CASSEGRGDTEAFF. The DNA of the CDR3 is TGCGCCAGCAGTGAGGGACGGGGGGACACTGAAGCTTTCTTT.

The chain couples TRBV10-3 to TRBJ1-2, with D possibly being TRBD1 (6 bases). Germline lookup yields CDR1 ENHRY and CDR2 SYGVKD. CDR3 length: 14 residues. V was pared by 7 bases and J by 1 base, with 13 bases between. The CDR3 nucleotides read TGTGCCATCAACACGGACAGCCATAACTATGGCTACACCTTC. It yields the protein CAINTDSHNYGYTF.

The chain is built from TRBV6-5 and TRBJ1-5; the match to TRBD1 covers 7 bases. Germline V CDR1 and CDR2: MNHEY, SVGAGI. The V segment lost 5 bases and the J segment 9 bases; nucleotides outside the gene matches: 10. The CDR3 totals 14 residues. CDR3 protein: CASSPMTGIGPQHF. CDR3 DNA: TGTGCCAGCAGTCCTATGACAGGGATTGGGCCCCAGCATTTT.

J is TRBJ1-5 and V is TRBV5-6; 7 nucleotides align to TRBD1. Per the germline V gene, CDR1 is SGHDT and CDR2 is YYEEEE. After removal of 4 bases from V and 3 bases from J, the junction contained 7 bases not matched to a gene. The CDR3 runs to 15 residues. CDR3 sequence: CASSLRGTVNQPQHF. Written as DNA, the CDR3 is TGTGCCAGCAGCCTCAGGGGGACAGTCAATCAGCCCCAGCATTTT.

The chain employs TRBV4-1 and TRBJ2-3; D call uncertain. Germline values: CDR1 MGHRA, CDR2 YSYEKL. CDR3 length equals 12 residues. V was trimmed by 3 bases and J by 4 bases, leaving 5 bases between them. The CDR3 DNA follows: TGCGCCAGCAGCCACCGTGCAGATACGCAGTATTTT. Protein sequence: CASSHRADTQYF.

J is TRBJ1-5 and V is TRBV27; TRBD1 aligns across 7 bases. CDR1 and CDR2 from the germline V gene are MNHEY and SMNVEV (reference sequence). With V trimmed by 6 bases and J by 7 bases, 9 bases remained unmatched. CDR3 length: 14 residues. This CDR3 reads CASRTYRGAQPQHF. The CDR3 DNA is TGTGCCAGCAGGACTTACAGGGGCGCCCAGCCCCAGCATTTT.

The V and J genes are TRBV2 and TRBJ2-7; D may be TRBD1 (5 bases). Between the trimmed V and J ends, which lost 0 bases and 2 bases, there was a span of 8 bases. The CDR3 has 14 residues. Germline V gene data show CDR1 as SNHLY and CDR2 as FYNNEI. CDR3 nucleotide sequence: TGTGCCAGCAGTGAAGCCGGACAAGCCTACGAGCAGTACTTC. Translated, it gives CASSEAGQAYEQYF.

The chain combines TRBV15 with TRBJ2-5; 8 nucleotides agree with TRBD2. CDR1 is LNHNV and CDR2 is YYDKDF in the germline V gene (reference sequence). The CDR3 is 16 residues long. V trimming: 1 base; J trimming: 0 bases; junction bases outside the gene matches: 4. The CDR3 DNA is TGTGCCACCAGCAGAGGAGTAGCGGGGAACCAAGAGACCCAGTACTTC. Translated, it gives CATSRGVAGNQETQYF.

The chain has TRBV6-5 and TRBJ2-3; 8 nucleotides match TRBD2. V lost 4 bases, J lost 4 bases, and 7 bases stayed unmatched. Germline-derived CDR1 and CDR2 are MNHEY and SVGAGI. The CDR3 has 15 residues. The CDR3 here is CASSWTGGAPDTQYF. The CDR3 nucleotides read TGTGCCAGCAGTTGGACGGGAGGGGCCCCAGATACGCAGTATTTT.

CDR3 protein: CASSPGGGSGNTIYF. For the CDR3, the DNA is TGTGCCAGCTCACCGGGCGGAGGCTCTGGAAACACCATATATTTT. The V gene is TRBV18, the J gene TRBJ1-3; D gene uncertain. Between the trimmed V and J ends, which lost 3 bases and 0 bases, there was a span of 9 bases. Per the germline V gene, CDR1 is KGHSH and CDR2 is LQKENI. This CDR3 is 15 amino acids long.

The V call is TRBV19, the J call TRBJ2-5; 7 bases are a match to TRBD1. CDR1 and CDR2 (germline): LNHDA, SQIVND (reference sequence). V lost 5 bases to trimming and J lost 2 bases; unmatched junction nucleotides: 5. The CDR3 length is 14 residues. CDR3 amino acids: CASSVRDRQETQYF. The CDR3 DNA is TGTGCCAGTAGTGTCCGGGACAGACAAGAGACCCAGTACTTC.

This chain uses TRBV9 with TRBJ1-6; D is unclear. The CDR3 runs 13 residues. CDR1 is SGDLS and CDR2 is YYNGEE in the germline V gene. Trimming pared 0 bases from V and 7 bases from J, leaving 5 bases between. CDR3 nucleotides: TGTGCCAGCAGCGTAGGCGGGAATTCACCCCTCCACTTT. Its protein is CASSVGGNSPLHF.

This clone occurred once. The V and J genes are TRBV19 and TRBJ1-2; TRBD1 matches 8 bases. The ends lost 2 bases at V and 3 bases at J; junction bases unmatched: 2. CDR1 LNHDA and CDR2 SQIVND come from the germline V gene (reference sequence). This CDR3 contains 14 residues. CDR3 sequence reads: CASSISTGDYGYTF. CDR3 in DNA: TGTGCCAGTAGTATATCGACAGGGGACTATGGCTACACCTTC.

This clone has only a few counts. This chain connects TRBV7-8 to TRBJ1-1; D is ambiguous. V lost 2 bases, J lost 4 bases, and 11 bases lay in between. Per germline, CDR1 SGHVS and CDR2 FQNEAQ. This CDR3 is built from 14 residues. CDR3 protein: CASSLLPLGTEAFF. The CDR3 nucleotides are TGTGCCAGCAGCTTATTACCCCTCGGCACTGAAGCTTTCTTT.

The chain has TRBV10-3 and TRBJ2-1; TRBD2 might be the D (5 bases). From germline, CDR1 is ENHRY and CDR2 SYGVKD. The V end lost 0 bases, the J end lost 5 bases, and 11 bases lay between the germline ends. The CDR3 has 15 residues. CDR3 in amino acids: CAISESVANDNEQFF. CDR3 DNA sequence: TGTGCCATCAGTGAGTCGGTAGCGAATGACAATGAGCAGTTCTTC.

The chain carries TRBV30 and TRBJ2-7; 8 nucleotides align to TRBD2. Looked up from germline, CDR1 is GTSNPN and CDR2 is SVGIG (reference sequence). This CDR3 comprises 13 residues. The J segment lost 7 bases and the V segment lost 5 bases, leaving 10 bases of the junction unmatched. This chain's CDR3 is CAWGRAGVREQYF. As DNA, the CDR3 is TGTGCCTGGGGTCGAGCGGGAGTGCGGGAGCAGTACTTC.

This clone was seen only once. At one of its ends the junction is not consistent with the germline gene, which may arise from a read error. The rearrangement links TRBV7-9 to TRBJ1-5; no clear D gene. The CDR3 is made up of 12 amino acids. Looked up from germline, CDR1 is SEHNR and CDR2 is FQNEAQ (reference sequence). DNA of the CDR3: TGTTCCAGCAGCTTTTACGGTCAGCCCCAGCATTTT. Protein product: CSSSFYGQPQHF. Variable domain in full (rest from reference TRBV7-9 and TRBJ1-5): DTGVSQNPRHKITKRGQNVTFRCDPISEHNRLYWYRQTLGQGPEFLTYFQNEAQLEKSRLLSDRFSAERPKGSFSTLEIQRTEQGDSAMYLCSSSFYGQPQHFGDGTRLSIL.

This clone was observed a handful of times. The CDR3 is CARSLALAGALTGELFF. Written as DNA, the CDR3 is TGTGCCAGAAGCTTGGCTCTAGCGGGGGCCCTCACCGGGGAGCTGTTTTTT. The chain has TRBV5-3 and TRBJ2-2; 10 bases line up with TRBD2. TRBV5-3 is flagged as an ORF with uncertain function. This CDR3 region has 17 residues. Losses at the gene ends were 0 bases for V and 4 bases for J; bases not matched to a gene: 6.

The rearrangement links TRBV27 to TRBJ2-3; D remains ambiguous. Germline loops: CDR1 MNHEY, CDR2 SMNVEV (reference sequence). This CDR3 is 13 amino acids long. The V and J ends lost 10 bases and 0 bases respectively, with 11 bases between them. CDR3: CAIRAVSTDTQYF. In DNA, the CDR3 is TGTGCCATCCGAGCTGTGAGCACAGATACGCAGTATTTT.

The genes are TRBV6-5 and TRBJ2-1; 7 nucleotides line up with TRBD2. Germline V CDR1 and CDR2: MNHEY, SVGAGI. After removal of 1 base from V and 7 bases from J, the junction contained 10 bases not matched to a gene. The CDR3 length is 16 residues. The CDR3 sequence is CASSYLLAEKGNEQFF. The CDR3 region has the DNA TGTGCCAGCAGTTACTTGCTAGCGGAGAAGGGAAATGAGCAGTTCTTC.

This clone was picked up one time. The chain carries TRBV28 and TRBJ2-7; 8 bases are shared with TRBD2. The germline CDR1 and CDR2 sequences are MDHEN and SYDVKM. CDR3 length: 20 amino acids. V gave up 5 bases and J gave up 0 bases; unmatched junction bases: 21. The CDR3 bases are TGTGCCAGCAGTCCATTGGGATTGGGTTCTAGCGGGCACGACTCCTACGAGCAGTACTTC. Translation gives CASSPLGLGSSGHDSYEQYF.

This clone is a singleton in its sample. The chain uses TRBV7-8 and TRBJ1-1; a weak D match, TRBD1 (5 bases). CDR1 and CDR2 from the germline V gene are SGHVS and FQNEAQ. CDR3 length equals 16 residues. Trimming stripped 5 bases from V and 6 bases from J, with 22 bases between. As DNA, the CDR3 is TGTGCCAGCAGCCCATGGAAGGGTTCAGGGCGCGCTGAAGCTTTCTTT. Its translation is CASSPWKGSGRAEAFF. Looking up the rest from reference TRBV7-8 and TRBJ1-1 gives the full variable domain: GAGVSQSPRYKVAKRGQDVALRCDPISGHVSLFWYQQALGQGPEFLTYFQNEAQLDKSGLPSDRFFAERPEGSVSTLKIQRTQQEDSAVYLCASSPWKGSGRAEAFFGQGTRLTVV.

The chain links TRBV28 to TRBJ1-1; tentatively, D is TRBD1 (6 bases). This CDR3 region has 15 residues. V gave up 6 bases and J gave up 2 bases, with 16 bases separating them. The V gene's germline CDR1 is MDHEN and CDR2 SYDVKM. In DNA, the CDR3 is TGTGCCAGCAGGGGGTCCGGGACAACAAACACTGAAGCTTTCTTT. This sequence encodes CASRGSGTTNTEAFF.

The V and J genes are TRBV21-1 and TRBJ1-1; TRBD1 reflects the table's D call only, with no check against the DNA. TRBV21-1 corresponds to a pseudogene. The CDR3 is 15 residues long. The CDR3 DNA reads as TGTGCCAGCAGCAAGGGACAGGGATCTCCCACTGAAGCTTTCTTT. Translated: CASSKGQGSPTEAFF.